This entry features one T cell receptor (beta chain) sequence. Its specificity is unknown. The data are from a study of siplizumab effects on memory and regulatory T cells. Study observations and caveats: In siplizumab conditions, mappable alloreactive CD4+ clones averaged about 69% Treg-derived, against 26.9% in controls. In unstimulated cells, naive T cells appeared more diverse than memory T cells and seemed major alloresponse contributors.

Assay: immunoSEQ multiplex PCR; the TCRdb copy retains only in-frame clones and omits some. The table includes approximately 100,000 clones, approximately 94% detected once. The TCR originated in a human donor in good health. What was sequenced was Tregs sorted from blood.

The CDR3 is CASSFLQREQFF. The DNA of the CDR3 is TGTGCCAGCAGCTTCCTTCAGAGGGAGCAGTTCTTC. This rearrangement joins TRBV7-9 to TRBJ2-1; D gene uncertain. The CDR3 is 12 amino acids. Looked up from germline, CDR1 is SEHNR and CDR2 is FQNEAQ (reference sequence). V lost 3 bases and J lost 10, with 10 bases in between.